This is a list of T cell receptor beta chains from one sample in a study of identical twins. From the 5' RACE reads, TCRdb called clonotypes with MiXCR, one entry per CDR3 protein. This sample has nearly 900,000 distinct CDR3 sequences, with roughly an eighth found just once. This sample was also put to use in a study of yellow fever vaccine responses in identical twins.

The sequencing sample was made of PBMCs. Receptor source: a woman younger than 35 in good health. Both conserved end residues are part of each CDR3.

TRBV6-1	TRBJ2-6	CASSPNSGANVLTF
TRBV20-1	TRBJ2-2	CSAARGQNTGELFF
TRBV13	TRBJ2-3	CASSLGQGTSLADTQYF
TRBV25-1	TRBJ2-7	CASSAGFYEQYF
TRBV9	TRBJ2-5	CASSATGEWETQYF
TRBV28	TRBJ2-1	CASSHTSGAYNEQFF
TRBV10-3	TRBJ2-2	CAISLLTSGELFF
TRBV5-1	TRBJ2-5	CASSLRSTQETQYF
TRBV29-1	TRBJ1-4	CSVEIQENEKLFF
TRBV12-3/TRBV12-4	TRBJ1-1	CASSYILGGQGVLKAFF
TRBV6-5	TRBJ1-1	CASSPRPSEAFF
TRBV20-1	TRBJ2-3	CSARMEFTDTQYF
TRBV29-1	TRBJ2-5	CSAPDGGRNQETQYF
TRBV11-2	TRBJ1-1	CASNHRNQAAEAFF
TRBV7-9	TRBJ2-7	CASSLNTDRAYEQYF
TRBV20-1	TRBJ1-6	CSARDGGGSPLHF
TRBV29-1	TRBJ2-1	CSVEGRVRGTYNEQFF
TRBV24-1	TRBJ1-1	CATSDSTRGNTEAFF
TRBV5-1	TRBJ2-5	CASSLDPDRSGGATQYF
TRBV15	TRBJ2-5	CATSRDDWTEETQYF
TRBV4-1	TRBJ2-7	CASSQTSGFSYEQYF
TRBV3-1	TRBJ1-2	CASSQVGEPNYGYTF
TRBV15	TRBJ1-2	CATSTRDRRYSYGYTF
TRBV3-1	TRBJ1-5	CASSQGSAGAKQPQHF
TRBV11-2	TRBJ2-1	CASSLARLAGDANEQFF
TRBV6-1	TRBJ2-3	CASTPASTDTQYF
TRBV15	TRBJ2-5	CATSRALAGGWQETQYF
TRBV12-3/TRBV12-4	TRBJ1-1	CASSFGEGQGFRLNTEAFF
TRBV5-1	TRBJ2-3	CASSLVLAGGDTQYF
TRBV12-3/TRBV12-4	TRBJ1-2	CASSLWQSYGYTF
TRBV6-5	TRBJ1-1	CASSYQSMNTEAFF
TRBV12-3/TRBV12-4	TRBJ1-4	CASSPWTGEKLFF
TRBV7-3	TRBJ2-3	CACSLGPGLAGNTDTQYF
TRBV20-1	TRBJ1-3	CSVLRRNTIYF
TRBV11-2	TRBJ2-3	CASSLPPASGRATDTQYF
TRBV6-1	TRBJ1-1	CASRGARGTEAFF
TRBV2	TRBJ2-3	CASEYQGSSDTQYF
TRBV11-3	TRBJ2-1	CASSLDLGLEQFF
TRBV9	TRBJ2-5	CASSVLSGPQETQYF
TRBV4-1	TRBJ1-5	CASSQDWTENQPQHF
TRBV29-1	TRBJ2-2	CSVGSGAGELFF
TRBV6-5	TRBJ2-1	CASSYSKQVEQFF
TRBV15	TRBJ1-6	CATSLGNSPLHF
TRBV11-2	TRBJ2-3	CASSARTSTDTQYF
TRBV5-1	TRBJ2-7	CASSLDYNYEQYF
TRBV29-1	TRBJ2-7	CSVRDNFYEQYF
TRBV10-3	TRBJ2-6	CATYPGTGVGANVLTF